This is a list of T cell receptor beta chains from one sample in a study of T-cell memory formation after mild COVID-19. TCRdb reprocessed the 5' RACE reads via MiXCR and lists one record per CDR3 protein. The table includes a few hundred thousand distinct CDR3 sequences, 15% to 20% detected once. Sequenced material: PBMCs or a T cell subset sorted from them (not recorded which). The receptors here all came from a man in his late teens or twenties who had mild COVID-19 (a few samples of this study predate the infection). Cell type and time point are not known. The conserved cysteine and the conserved F or W are not part of the CDR3 here. D genes are given only for firm matches. Rows may omit the clone size; those that give it use once, few, many or a size class.

ASSVLPGPYEQY,-,few,TRBV28
ASSYSRAYEQY,-,-,TRBV6-5
ASSLGRAGEQY,-,-,TRBV27
AISESQTSGGRTDTQY,TRBD2,few,TRBV10-3
ASSVGRGGNTEAF,-,-,TRBV2
ASRRGSGELF,-,few,TRBV7-9
ASSLARSAGVNTDTQY,TRBD2,-,TRBV7-2
ASSPLAGGVYNEQF,TRBD2,few,TRBV6-5
ASSVAGHYGYT,-,-,TRBV9
ASSPTGGARGETQY,TRBD2,few,TRBV19
ASSQESGSGYT,-,-,TRBV4-3
SATFWKGENIQY,-,-,TRBV20-1
ASSQGGRASLAKNIQY,TRBD2,-,TRBV4-2
ASSLLDSNEAF,-,-,TRBV18